This TCR beta chain came from a study of CD8 T cell repertoires and HIV-1 epitope variants. Note on this clone: Its antigen is as yet unknown.

Measured with immunoSEQ multiplex PCR; TCRdb has only the in-frame clones, and not every one. This sample has thousands of clones; roughly 61% occur once, and the top ten carry 40% to 55%. This TCR derives from a male donor with HIV. The sequencing input was cultured CD8+ T cells derived from PBMCs.

The CDR3 nucleotides are TGTGCCAGCAGCGCGGGACAGAACTCCTACGAGCAGTACTTC. Encoded protein: CASSAGQNSYEQYF. The chain has TRBV9 and TRBJ2-7; 7 positions agree with TRBD1. Germline trimming cut 3 bases from V and 0 bases from J; bases unmatched to any gene: 3. CDR1 SGDLS and CDR2 YYNGEE come from the germline V gene. This CDR3 is built from 14 residues.